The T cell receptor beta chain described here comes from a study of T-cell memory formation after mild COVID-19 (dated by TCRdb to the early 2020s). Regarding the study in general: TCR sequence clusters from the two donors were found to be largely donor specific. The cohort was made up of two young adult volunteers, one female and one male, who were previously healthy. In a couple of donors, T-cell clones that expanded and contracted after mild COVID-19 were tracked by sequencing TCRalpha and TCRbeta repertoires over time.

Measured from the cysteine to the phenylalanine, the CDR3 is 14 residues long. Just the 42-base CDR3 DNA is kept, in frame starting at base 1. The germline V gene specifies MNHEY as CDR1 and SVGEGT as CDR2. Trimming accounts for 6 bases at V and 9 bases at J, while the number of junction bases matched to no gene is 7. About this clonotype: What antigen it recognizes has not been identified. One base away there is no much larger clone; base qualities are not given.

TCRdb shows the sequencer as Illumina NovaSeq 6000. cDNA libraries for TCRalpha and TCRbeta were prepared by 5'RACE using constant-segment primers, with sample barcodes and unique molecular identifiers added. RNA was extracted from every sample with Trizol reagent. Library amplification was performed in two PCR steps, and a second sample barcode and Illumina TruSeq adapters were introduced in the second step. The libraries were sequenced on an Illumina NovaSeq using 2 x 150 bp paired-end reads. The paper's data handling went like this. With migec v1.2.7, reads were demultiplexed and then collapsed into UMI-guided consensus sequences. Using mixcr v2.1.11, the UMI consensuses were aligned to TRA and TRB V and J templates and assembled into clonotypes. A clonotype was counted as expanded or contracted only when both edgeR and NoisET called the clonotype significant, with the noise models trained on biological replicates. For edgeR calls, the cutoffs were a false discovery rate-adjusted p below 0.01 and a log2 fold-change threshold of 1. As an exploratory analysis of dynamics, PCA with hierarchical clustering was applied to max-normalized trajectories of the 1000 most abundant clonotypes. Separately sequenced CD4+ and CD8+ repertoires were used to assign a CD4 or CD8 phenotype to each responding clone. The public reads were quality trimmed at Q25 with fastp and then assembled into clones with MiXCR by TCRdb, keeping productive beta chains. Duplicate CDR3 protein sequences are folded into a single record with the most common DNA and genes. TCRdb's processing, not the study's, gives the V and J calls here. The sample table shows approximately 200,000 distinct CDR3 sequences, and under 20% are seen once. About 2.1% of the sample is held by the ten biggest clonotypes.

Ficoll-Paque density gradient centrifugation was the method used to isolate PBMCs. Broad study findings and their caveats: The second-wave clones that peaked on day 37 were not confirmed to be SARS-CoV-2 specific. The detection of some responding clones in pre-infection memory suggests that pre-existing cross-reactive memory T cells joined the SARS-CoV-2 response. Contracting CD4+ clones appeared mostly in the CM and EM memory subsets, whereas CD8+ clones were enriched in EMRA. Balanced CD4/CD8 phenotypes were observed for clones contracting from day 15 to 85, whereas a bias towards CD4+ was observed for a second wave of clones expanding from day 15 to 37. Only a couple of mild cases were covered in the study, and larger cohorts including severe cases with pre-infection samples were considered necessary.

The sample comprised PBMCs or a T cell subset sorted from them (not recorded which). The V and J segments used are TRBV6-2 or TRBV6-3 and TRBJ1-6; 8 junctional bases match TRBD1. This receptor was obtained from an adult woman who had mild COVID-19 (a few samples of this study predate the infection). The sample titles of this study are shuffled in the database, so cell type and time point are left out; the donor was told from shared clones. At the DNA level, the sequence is TGTGCCAGCAGACGGGGACAGGTCTTTTCACCCCTCCACTTT. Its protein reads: CASRRGQVFSPLHF.